This T cell receptor beta chain was documented in a study of cytomegalovirus exposure and HLA in healthy donors. Concerning this clone: Its antigen is unidentified.

This PCR relied on a set of 60 Vbeta primers and 13 Jbeta primers. The protocol was immunoSEQ multiplex PCR, while the TCRdb copy is restricted to in-frame clones and leaves out a portion. The data show about 180,000 clones, roughly 75% seen once. This CDR3 is built from 17 residues. Germline CDR1 is MGHRA and CDR2 is YSYEKL. With 0 bases clipped from V and 4 bases from J, the junction kept 9 bases outside the gene matches. Study-wide results and caveats: Researchers reported in a later analysis that a missense DCLRE1C variant was tied to TCR beta V- and J-gene trimming. Looking again later, the authors saw that most CMV-associated TCR beta chains seemed HLA-restricted. In a later analysis, across HLA loci, associated TCR counts were highest for DRB1, lowest for HLA-C.

The clonotype was recovered from a man aged 35-49 years in good health and CMV-seronegative. This chain connects TRBV4-1 to TRBJ2-1; 7 bases fit TRBD1. Material: PBMCs. The CDR3 DNA is TGCGCCAGCAGCCAAGAAGCCTCCTCGGACAGGTACAATGAGCAGTTCTTC. Translated, it gives CASSQEASSDRYNEQFF.